The entry below describes one T cell receptor beta chain. Antigen unknown. This entry is derived from a study of OX40 agonist ivuxolimab in advanced cancers. In the study overall: Participants, 82.7% male, averaged approximately 65 years of age, ranging from roughly 23 to 90. A history of anti-PD-1, anti-PD-L1 or anti-CTLA-4 therapy was acceptable, and over 30% had some.

Libraries were prepared by immunoSEQ multiplex PCR; TCRdb keeps only in-frame clonotypes and omits some of them. The table has tens of thousands of clones, approximately 84% seen once. Per germline, CDR1 SGHRS and CDR2 YFSETQ. The CDR3 runs 16 residues. V was pared by 0 bases and J by 5 bases, with 14 bases between. Overall study results and limits: Expanded clones were, on average, more numerous among CD8+ T cells than CD4+. The CD4+ and CD8+ T cells in the blood had expanded clonally by week 6 at 0.1 to 3.0 mg/kg.

The source was CD4+ or CD8+ T cells sorted from blood, collected in a trial of the OX40 agonist ivuxolimab. The rearrangement links TRBV5-1 to TRBJ2-2, with D perhaps TRBD2 (6 bases). This TCR derives from an adult with an advanced solid tumor such as melanoma, head and neck, liver or kidney cancer. The CDR3 coding sequence is TGCGCCAGCAGCTTGGAGACCGGGACTGATACCGGGGAGCTGTTTTTT. This encodes CASSLETGTDTGELFF.